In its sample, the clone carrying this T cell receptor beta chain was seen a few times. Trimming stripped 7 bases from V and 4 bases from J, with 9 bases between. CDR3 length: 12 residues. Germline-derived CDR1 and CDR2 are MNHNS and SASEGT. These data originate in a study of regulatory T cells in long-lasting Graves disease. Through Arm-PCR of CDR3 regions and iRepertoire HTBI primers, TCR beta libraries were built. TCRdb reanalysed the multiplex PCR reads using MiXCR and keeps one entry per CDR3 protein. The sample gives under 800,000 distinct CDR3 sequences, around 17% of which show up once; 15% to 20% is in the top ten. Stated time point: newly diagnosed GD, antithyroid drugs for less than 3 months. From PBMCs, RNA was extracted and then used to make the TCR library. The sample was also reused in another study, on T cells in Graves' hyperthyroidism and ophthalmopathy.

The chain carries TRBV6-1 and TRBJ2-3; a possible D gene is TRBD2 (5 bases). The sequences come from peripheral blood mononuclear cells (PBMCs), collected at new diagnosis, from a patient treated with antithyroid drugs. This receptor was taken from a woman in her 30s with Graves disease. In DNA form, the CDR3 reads TGTGCCAGCATGGAGGCCGCAGATACGCAGTATTTT. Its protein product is CASMEAADTQYF.